The TCR beta chain under discussion was sequenced for a study of T cell changes during pregnancy in multiple sclerosis. V lost 0 bases and J lost 7; bases outside the gene matches: 9. The CDR3 runs 17 residues. Profiled with immunoSEQ multiplex PCR; TCRdb holds only in-frame clones, not every one. The repertoire includes tens of thousands of clones, approximately 87% of them detected once, and more than 8% sits in the top ten. Source: peripheral blood, taken after pregnancy. The chain combines TRBV23-1 with TRBJ1-4; 9 nucleotides line up with TRBD1. TRBV23-1 is an open reading frame whose function is uncertain. The TCR sequence derives from a female donor in good health, enrolled as a control in a pregnancy study. Here the CDR3 DNA reads TGCGCCAGCAGTCAATCAGCGGGACAGGGTTTCGGTGAAAAACTGTTTTTT. Its translation: CASSQSAGQGFGEKLFF.